This record concerns one TCR beta chain sequence. Source study methods: Reference gene primer amplification yielded estimated nucleated cell counts. Libraries were prepared by immunoSEQ multiplex PCR; TCRdb keeps only in-frame clonotypes and omits some of them. D and trimming come from the DNA, and the V and J calls and clone size come from that table. Among about 400,000 clones listed, roughly 90% were seen once. This entry belongs to a study of blood T cell repertoires in COVID-19. The germline CDR1 and CDR2 sequences are ENHRY and SYGVKD. Between the trimmed V and J ends, which lost 0 bases and 4 bases, there was a span of 10 bases. CDR3 length equals 15 residues.

Sequenced sample: peripheral blood. The chain carries TRBV10-3 and TRBJ1-5; unclear D gene. The receptor was derived from a woman younger than 45 with acute or convalescent COVID-19. In DNA form, the CDR3 reads TGTGCCATCAGTGAGTCGAGTCCGGGAAATCAGCCCCAGCATTTT. Translated: CAISESSPGNQPQHF.